Following are 8 T cell receptor beta chains from one sample sequenced in a study of OX40 agonist ivuxolimab in advanced cancers. Data came from immunoSEQ multiplex PCR; TCRdb stores just in-frame clones and leaves some out. Among tens of thousands of clones listed, more than 65% were seen once. The input for sequencing was CD4+ or CD8+ T cells sorted from blood, taken in a trial of the OX40 agonist ivuxolimab. These receptors were obtained from an adult with an advanced solid tumor such as melanoma, head and neck, liver or kidney cancer.

V gene TRBV19 combines with J gene TRBJ2-4; possibly TRBD1 for D (6 bases). The CDR3 has 14 residues. The V end was cut by 6 bases, the J end by 1 base, with 10 bases between. Germline lookup yields CDR1 LNHDA and CDR2 SQIVND (reference sequence). The CDR3 sequence is CASSLTGAKNIQYF. CDR3 DNA sequence: TGTGCCAGTAGCCTCACAGGGGCCAAAAACATTCAGTACTTC.

CDR3 in amino acids: CASSQVPGAPGGYTF. The CDR3 DNA reads as TGTGCCAGCAGCCAAGTTCCGGGGGCCCCTGGTGGCTACACCTTC. The chain combines TRBV9 with TRBJ1-2; possibly TRBD1 for D (6 bases). V was pared by 4 bases and J by 7 bases, with 20 bases between. Germline V lookup: CDR1 SGDLS, CDR2 YYNGEE. This CDR3 is 15 amino acids long. Complete variable domain (other parts from reference TRBV9 and TRBJ1-2): DSGVTQTPKHLITATGQRVTLRCSPRSGDLSVYWYQQSLDQGLQFLIQYYNGEERAKGNILERFSAQQFPDLHSELNLSSLELGDSALYFCASSQVPGAPGGYTFGSGTRLTVV.

There are a few counts of this clone. The chain uses TRBV7-2 and TRBJ2-5; 10 bases are shared with TRBD2. Looked up from germline, CDR1 is SGHTA and CDR2 is FQGNSA. The CDR3 runs 15 residues. V lost 5 bases and J lost 7; bases outside the gene matches: 10. CDR3 sequence reads: CASSVTSGVLATQYF. The CDR3 DNA follows: TGTGCCAGCAGCGTCACTAGCGGGGTTCTAGCGACCCAGTACTTC. Filled out from reference TRBV7-2 and TRBJ2-5, the complete variable domain reads GAGVSQSPSNKVTEKGKDVELRCDPISGHTALYWYRQSLGQGLEFLIYFQGNSAPDKSGLPSDRFSAERTGGSVSTLTIQRTQQEDSAVYLCASSVTSGVLATQYFGPGTRLLVL.

This clone was observed a handful of times. Other nucleotide sequences from this sample produce the same CDR3. The gene calls are TRBV7-6 and TRBJ2-7; no firm D call. Trimming cost V 3 bases and J 0 bases, with 6 bases left between them. This CDR3 has 13 residues. The V gene's germline CDR1 is SGHVS and CDR2 FNYEAQ. CDR3 residues: CASSFAGSYEQYF. As DNA, the CDR3 is TGTGCCAGCAGCTTTGCAGGCTCCTACGAGCAGTACTTC.

The gene calls are TRBV5-6 and TRBJ1-5; 7 nucleotides agree with TRBD1. CDR1 SGHDT and CDR2 YYEEEE come from the germline V gene. The CDR3 contains 16 residues. Trimming removed 0 bases from V and 2 bases from J; junction bases left unmatched: 5. DNA of the CDR3: TGTGCCAGCAGCTTGGCCTTAACAGGGGGCAATCAGCCCCAGCATTTT. Translating gives CASSLALTGGNQPQHF.

This CDR3 is CASSVLSGYEQYF. CDR3 sequence (DNA): TGTGCCAGCAGTGTCCTTAGCGGTTACGAGCAGTACTTC. The chain is built from TRBV6-4 and TRBJ2-7, with a possible D match to TRBD2 (6 bases). This CDR3 has 13 amino acids. The V end lost 4 bases, the J end lost 4 bases, and 11 bases lay between the germline ends. CDR1 and CDR2 (germline): MRHNA, SNTAGT.

The gene calls are TRBV7-8 and TRBJ2-5; 14 positions match TRBD2. J gave up 4 bases and V 6 bases, and 16 bases lay outside the gene matches. This CDR3 is 19 amino acids long. Germline assignment: CDR1 SGHVS and CDR2 FQNEAQ. CDR3 DNA sequence: TGTGCCAGCAGTAAATACGGGACTAGCGGGAGAAGACGGGGAGAGACCCAGTACTTC. As protein: CASSKYGTSGRRRGETQYF.

The chain couples TRBV7-9 to TRBJ1-4; D is perhaps TRBD1 (6 bases). V shed 5 bases and J shed 6 bases, with 16 bases lying between them. The V gene's germline CDR1 is SEHNR and CDR2 FQNEAQ (reference sequence). The CDR3 is made up of 15 amino acids. In DNA form, the CDR3 reads TGTGCCAGCAGCCAAGTGGGAGAGGGGGATGAAAAACTGTTTTTT. It is translated as CASSQVGEGDEKLFF.